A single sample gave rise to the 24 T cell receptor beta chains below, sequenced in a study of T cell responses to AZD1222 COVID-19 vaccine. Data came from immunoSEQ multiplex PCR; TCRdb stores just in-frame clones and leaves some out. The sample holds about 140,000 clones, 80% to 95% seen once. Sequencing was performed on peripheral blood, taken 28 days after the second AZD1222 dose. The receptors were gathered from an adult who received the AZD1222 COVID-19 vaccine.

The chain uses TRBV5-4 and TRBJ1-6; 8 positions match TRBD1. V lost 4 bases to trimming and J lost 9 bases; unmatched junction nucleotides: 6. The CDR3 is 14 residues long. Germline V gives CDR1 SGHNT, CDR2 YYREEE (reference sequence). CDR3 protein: CASSTQGDPSPLHF. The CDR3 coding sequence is TGTGCCAGCAGCACACAGGGGGACCCTTCACCCCTCCACTTT.

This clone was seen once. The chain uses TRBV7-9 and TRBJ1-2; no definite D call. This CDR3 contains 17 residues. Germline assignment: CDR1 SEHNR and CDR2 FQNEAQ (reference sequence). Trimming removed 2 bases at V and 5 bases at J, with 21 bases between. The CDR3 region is CASSLSSESSILYGYTF. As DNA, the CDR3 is TGTGCCAGCAGCTTATCTTCAGAAAGCAGTATTCTTTATGGCTACACCTTC.

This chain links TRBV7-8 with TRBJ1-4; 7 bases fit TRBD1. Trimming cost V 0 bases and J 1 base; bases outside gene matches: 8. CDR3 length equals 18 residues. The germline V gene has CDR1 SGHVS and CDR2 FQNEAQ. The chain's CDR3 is CASSLARDSRGTNEKLFF. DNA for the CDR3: TGTGCCAGCAGCTTAGCGCGGGACAGTCGGGGAACTAATGAAAAACTGTTTTTT. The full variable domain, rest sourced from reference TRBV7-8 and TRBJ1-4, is GAGVSQSPRYKVAKRGQDVALRCDPISGHVSLFWYQQALGQGPEFLTYFQNEAQLDKSGLPSDRFFAERPEGSVSTLKIQRTQQEDSAVYLCASSLARDSRGTNEKLFFGSGTQLSVL.

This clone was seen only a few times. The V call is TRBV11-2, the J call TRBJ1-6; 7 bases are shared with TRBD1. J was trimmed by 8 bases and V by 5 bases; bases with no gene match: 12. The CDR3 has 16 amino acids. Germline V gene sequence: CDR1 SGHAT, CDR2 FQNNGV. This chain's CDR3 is CASSPNAGTEHSPLHF. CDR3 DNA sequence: TGTGCCAGCAGCCCAAACGCCGGGACAGAACATTCACCCCTCCACTTT.

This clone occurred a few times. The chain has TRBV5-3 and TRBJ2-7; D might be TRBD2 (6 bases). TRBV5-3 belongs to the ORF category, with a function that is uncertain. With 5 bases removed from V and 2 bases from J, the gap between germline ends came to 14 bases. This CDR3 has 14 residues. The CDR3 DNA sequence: TGTGCCAGAAGACCCTCCGGGAGAGCCTACGAGCAGTACTTC. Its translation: CARRPSGRAYEQYF.

The CDR3 sequence: CATQGARVGGELFF. The DNA for the CDR3 is TGTGCCACGCAGGGGGCGCGGGTCGGCGGGGAGCTGTTTTTT. This rearrangement joins TRBV19 to TRBJ2-2, with 8 bases identical to TRBD1. The CDR3 runs 14 residues. Germline-derived CDR1 and CDR2 are LNHDA and SQIVND (reference sequence). V lost 10 bases, J lost 7 bases, and 11 bases stayed unmatched.

In nucleotides, the CDR3 is TGTGCCAGCAGCCAGACAGGGGGCGGCGGGGAGCTGTTTTTT. The encoded protein is CASSQTGGGGELFF. This chain joins TRBV3-1 (or the pseudogene TRBV3-2) and TRBJ2-2; TRBD1 agrees at 10 bases. The germline V gene encodes CDR1 LGHDT and CDR2 YNNKEL (reference sequence). The V gene end was trimmed by 3 bases and the J gene end by 7 bases; junction bases not matched to a gene: 2. The CDR3 spans 14 residues.

CDR3 residues: CASSLPLTGMNTEAFF. The CDR3, as DNA: TGTGCCAGCAGTTTACCACTGACAGGGATGAACACTGAAGCTTTCTTT. The chain recombines TRBV28 with TRBJ1-1; 7 bases agree with TRBD1. The CDR3 contains 16 residues. With 2 bases clipped from V and 0 bases from J, the junction kept 6 bases outside the gene matches. The germline V gene has CDR1 MDHEN and CDR2 SYDVKM.

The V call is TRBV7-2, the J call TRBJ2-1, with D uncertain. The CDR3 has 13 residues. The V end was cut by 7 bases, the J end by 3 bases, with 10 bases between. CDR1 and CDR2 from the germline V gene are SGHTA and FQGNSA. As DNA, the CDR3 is TGTGCCAGCACTCCCGCGTACTACAATGAGCAGTTCTTC. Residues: CASTPAYYNEQFF.

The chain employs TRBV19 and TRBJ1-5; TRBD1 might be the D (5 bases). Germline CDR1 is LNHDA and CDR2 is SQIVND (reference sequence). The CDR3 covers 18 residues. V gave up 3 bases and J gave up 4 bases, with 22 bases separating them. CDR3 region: CASSIAGGGTLGNQPQHF. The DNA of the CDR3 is TGTGCCAGTAGTATTGCAGGTGGGGGTACCTTGGGGAATCAGCCCCAGCATTTT.

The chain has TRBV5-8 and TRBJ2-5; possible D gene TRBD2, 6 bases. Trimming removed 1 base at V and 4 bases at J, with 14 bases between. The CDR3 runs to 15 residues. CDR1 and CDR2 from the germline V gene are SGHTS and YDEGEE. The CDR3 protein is CASSLYVGGRETQYF. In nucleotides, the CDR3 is TGTGCCAGCAGCTTGTATGTCGGGGGTAGAGAGACCCAGTACTTC.

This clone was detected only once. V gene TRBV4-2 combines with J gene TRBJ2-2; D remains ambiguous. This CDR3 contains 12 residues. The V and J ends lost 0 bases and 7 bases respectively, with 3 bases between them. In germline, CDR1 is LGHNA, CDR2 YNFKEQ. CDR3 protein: CASSQDGGELFF. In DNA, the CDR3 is TGTGCCAGCAGCCAAGATGGCGGGGAGCTGTTTTTT.

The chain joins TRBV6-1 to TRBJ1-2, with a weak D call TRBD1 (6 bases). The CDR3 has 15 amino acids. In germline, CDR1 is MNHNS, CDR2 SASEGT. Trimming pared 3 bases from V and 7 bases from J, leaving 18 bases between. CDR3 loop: CASSDVGGSVGGYTF. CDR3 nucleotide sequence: TGTGCCAGCAGTGACGTGGGGGGCAGCGTCGGTGGCTACACCTTC.

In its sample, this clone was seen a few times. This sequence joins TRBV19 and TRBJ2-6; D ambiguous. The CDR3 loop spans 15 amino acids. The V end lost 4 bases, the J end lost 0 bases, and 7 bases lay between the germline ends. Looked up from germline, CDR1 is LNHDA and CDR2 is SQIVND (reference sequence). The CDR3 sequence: CASSTMSSGANVLTF. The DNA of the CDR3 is TGTGCCAGTAGTACGATGAGCTCTGGGGCCAACGTCCTGACTTTC. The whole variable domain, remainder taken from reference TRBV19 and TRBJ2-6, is DGGITQSPKYLFRKEGQNVTLSCEQNLNHDAMYWYRQDPGQGLRLIYYSQIVNDFQKGDIAEGYSVSREKKESFPLTVTSAQKNPTAFYLCASSTMSSGANVLTFGAGSRLTVL.

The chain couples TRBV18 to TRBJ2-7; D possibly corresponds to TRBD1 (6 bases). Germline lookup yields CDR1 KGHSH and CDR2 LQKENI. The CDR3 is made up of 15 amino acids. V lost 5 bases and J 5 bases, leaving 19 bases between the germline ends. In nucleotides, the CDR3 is TGTGCCAGCTCAGCACTAGACGGACAGTTCGACGAGCAGTACTTC. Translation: CASSALDGQFDEQYF.

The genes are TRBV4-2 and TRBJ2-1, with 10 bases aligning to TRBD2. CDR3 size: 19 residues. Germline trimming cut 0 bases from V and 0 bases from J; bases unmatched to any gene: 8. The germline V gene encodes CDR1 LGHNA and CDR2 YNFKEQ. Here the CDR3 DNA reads TGTGCCAGCAGCCAAGATGGGACTAGCGTTATGATCTCCTACAATGAGCAGTTCTTC. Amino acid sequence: CASSQDGTSVMISYNEQFF.

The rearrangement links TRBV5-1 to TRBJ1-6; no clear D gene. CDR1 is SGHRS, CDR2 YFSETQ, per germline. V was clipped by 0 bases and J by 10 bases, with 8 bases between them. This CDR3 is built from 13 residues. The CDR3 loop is CASSLDVRSPLHF. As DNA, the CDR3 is TGCGCCAGCAGCTTGGACGTGAGGTCACCCCTCCACTTT.

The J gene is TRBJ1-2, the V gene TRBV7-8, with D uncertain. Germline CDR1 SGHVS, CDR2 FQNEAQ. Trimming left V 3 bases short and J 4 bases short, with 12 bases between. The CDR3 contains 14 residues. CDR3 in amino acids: CASSLDWDSYGYTF. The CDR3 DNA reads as TGTGCCAGCAGCTTGGACTGGGATAGCTATGGCTACACCTTC.

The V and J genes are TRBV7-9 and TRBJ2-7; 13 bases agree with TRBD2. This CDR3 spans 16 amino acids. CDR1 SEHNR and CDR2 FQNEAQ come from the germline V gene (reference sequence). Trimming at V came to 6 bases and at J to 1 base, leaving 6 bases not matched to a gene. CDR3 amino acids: CASRPGLAGVSYEQYF. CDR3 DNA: TGTGCCAGCAGACCAGGACTAGCGGGGGTATCCTACGAGCAGTACTTC.

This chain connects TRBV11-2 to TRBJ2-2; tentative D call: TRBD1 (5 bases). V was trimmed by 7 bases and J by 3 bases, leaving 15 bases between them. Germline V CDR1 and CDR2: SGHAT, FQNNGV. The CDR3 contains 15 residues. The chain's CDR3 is CASMARVYDTGELFF. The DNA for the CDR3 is TGTGCCAGCATGGCCAGGGTGTATGACACCGGGGAGCTGTTTTTT.

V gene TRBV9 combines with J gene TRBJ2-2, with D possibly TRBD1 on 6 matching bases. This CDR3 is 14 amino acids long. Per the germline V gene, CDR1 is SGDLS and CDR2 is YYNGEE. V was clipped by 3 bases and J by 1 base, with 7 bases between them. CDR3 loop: CASSEGQNTGELFF. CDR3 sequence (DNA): TGTGCCAGCAGCGAGGGACAGAACACCGGGGAGCTGTTTTTT.

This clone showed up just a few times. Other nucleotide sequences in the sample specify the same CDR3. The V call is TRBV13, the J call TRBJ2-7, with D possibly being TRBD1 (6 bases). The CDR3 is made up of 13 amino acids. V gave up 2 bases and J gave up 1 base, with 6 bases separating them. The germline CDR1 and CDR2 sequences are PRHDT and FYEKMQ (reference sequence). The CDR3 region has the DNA TGTGCCAGCAGCTTAAGGGGGTCCTACGAGCAGTACTTC. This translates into CASSLRGSYEQYF.

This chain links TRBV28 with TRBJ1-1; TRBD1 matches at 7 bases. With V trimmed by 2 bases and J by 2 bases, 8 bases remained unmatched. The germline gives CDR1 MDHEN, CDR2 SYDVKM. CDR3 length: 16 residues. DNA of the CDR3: TGTGCCAGCAGTTTAATGGTTGGACAGGCCAACACTGAAGCTTTCTTT. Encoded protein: CASSLMVGQANTEAFF.

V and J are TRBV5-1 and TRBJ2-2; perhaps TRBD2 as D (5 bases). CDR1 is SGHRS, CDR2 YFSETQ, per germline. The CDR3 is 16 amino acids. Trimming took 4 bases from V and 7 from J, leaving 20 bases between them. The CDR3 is CASSRLEVGDVGELFF. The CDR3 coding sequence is TGCGCCAGCAGCCGCCTGGAGGTAGGAGACGTCGGGGAGCTGTTTTTT.